The source of this T cell receptor beta chain is a study of control samples from healthy donors and cancer patients. The protocol was immunoSEQ multiplex PCR, while the TCRdb copy is restricted to in-frame clones and leaves out a portion. Among 400,000 to 450,000 clones, 80% to 95% were seen once, and the ten largest hold 5.5% to 8%. The V end was cut by 7 bases, the J end by 4 bases, with 15 bases between. Germline values: CDR1 SGHRS, CDR2 YFSETQ. The CDR3 consists of 13 residues. The chain uses TRBV5-1 and TRBJ2-7; no clear D. Sequences were obtained from PBMCs. The clonotype comes from a man in his forties or fifties with head and neck cancer. CDR3 bases: TGCGCCAGCTACAGTGAACCCGCGTACGAGCAGTACTTC. It is translated as CASYSEPAYEQYF.